The 9 T cell receptor beta chains below were found in one sample sequenced in a study of T cells in Graves' hyperthyroidism and ophthalmopathy. RNA transcripts served as the template for amplifying TCR beta CDR3 regions. HTBI primers drove first-round RT-PCR of the TCR CDR3. MiXCR, run by TCRdb on the multiplex PCR reads, gives a single entry per CDR3 protein. Of hundreds of thousands of distinct CDR3 sequences in the sample, approximately 15% were seen once. Sample: blood. The receptors were sampled from a woman under 30 with Graves' hyperthyroidism.

J is TRBJ2-3 and V is TRBV6-1, with 11 nucleotides matching TRBD2. This CDR3 comprises 17 residues. The germline V gene encodes CDR1 MNHNS and CDR2 SASEGT. J lost 1 base, V lost 6 bases, and 9 bases had no gene match. CDR3 in amino acids: CASRKTLLAGGTDTQYF. The CDR3 DNA reads as TGTGCCAGCAGAAAAACCCTACTAGCGGGGGGCACAGATACGCAGTATTTT.

For this clonotype: A read error may account for a junction end that differs from germline. The V gene is TRBV7-7, the J gene TRBJ1-1; D not certain. The CDR3 length is 13 residues. The germline V gene has CDR1 SSHAT and CDR2 FNYEAQ (reference sequence). CDR3 amino acids: CASSLAVSTEAFF. For the CDR3, the DNA is TGTGCTAGCAGCTTAGCTGTTAGCACTGAAGCTTTCTTT.

This clonotype was seen a handful of times. CDR3 sequence (DNA): TGCGCCAGCAGCCCCCGACAGGGGAACAATGAGCAGTTCTTC. It translates to CASSPRQGNNEQFF. V and J are TRBV4-1 and TRBJ2-1; 8 bases are a match to TRBD1. Unmatched junction bases numbered 4, after V lost 4 bases and J lost 5 bases. The length of the CDR3 is 14 residues. The germline CDR1 and CDR2 sequences are MGHRA and YSYEKL.

This chain uses TRBV20-1 with TRBJ1-5; 11 bases fit TRBD1. The CDR3 spans 17 residues. Germline V lookup: CDR1 DFQATT, CDR2 SNEGSKA (reference sequence). Unmatched junction bases numbered 10, after V lost 4 bases and J lost 2 bases. The CDR3: CSATAGQGVSGNQPQHF. The DNA of the CDR3 is TGCAGTGCTACCGCGGGACAGGGGGTCTCGGGCAATCAGCCCCAGCATTTT.

In its sample, this clonotype was seen many times. V gene TRBV11-3 combines with J gene TRBJ2-5, with no clear D. The CDR3 is 13 amino acids. Germline V gives CDR1 SGHNT, CDR2 YENEEA. V was trimmed by 4 bases and J by 3 bases, leaving 9 bases between them. The CDR3 region is CASSSTREETQYF. The CDR3 coding sequence is TGTGCCAGCAGCTCGACCCGCGAAGAGACCCAGTACTTC. The whole variable domain, remainder taken from reference TRBV11-3 and TRBJ2-5, is EAGVVQSPRYKIIEKKQPVAFWCNPISGHNTLYWYLQNLGQGPELLIRYENEEAVDDSQLPKDRFSAERLKGVDSTLKIQPAELGDSAVYLCASSSTREETQYFGPGTRLLVL.

In its sample, this clonotype was seen a few times. The chain recombines TRBV5-5 with TRBJ2-7, with TRBD1 identical over 10 bases. The germline V gene encodes CDR1 SGHKS and CDR2 YYEKEE (reference sequence). The CDR3 spans 15 residues. V lost 0 bases to trimming and J lost 4 bases; unmatched junction nucleotides: 4. The CDR3: CASSLGQGAYYEQYF. The CDR3 DNA is TGTGCCAGCAGCTTGGGACAGGGGGCATATTACGAGCAGTACTTC.

This clonotype has at least ten counts. The J gene is TRBJ2-7, the V gene TRBV27; maybe TRBD1 (6 bases). There are 14 residues in the CDR3. The germline V and J ends were trimmed by 3 bases and 3 bases, with 12 bases remaining between them. Germline V gene lookup returns CDR1 MNHEY and CDR2 SMNVEV (reference sequence). The CDR3 region is CASSLSRGRYEQYF. CDR3 DNA: TGTGCCAGCAGTTTGTCCAGGGGACGCTACGAGCAGTACTTC.

This clonotype occurred a few times. The chain is built from TRBV6-2 or TRBV6-3 and TRBJ2-7, with unresolved D. The V and J ends lost 2 bases and 2 bases respectively, with 7 bases between them. CDR3 size: 13 residues. The V gene's germline CDR1 is MNHEY and CDR2 SVGEGT. CDR3 bases: TGTGCCAGCAGTTACCTCTCTACCTACGAGCAGTACTTC. Translating gives CASSYLSTYEQYF.

This chain uses TRBV27 with TRBJ2-3, with D possibly TRBD1 on 5 matching bases. The CDR3 contains 13 residues. Germline values: CDR1 MNHEY, CDR2 SMNVEV (reference sequence). V lost 2 bases and J lost 6, with 9 bases in between. Here the CDR3 DNA reads TGTGCCAGCAGTTTAGGGGCCGCTGATACGCAGTATTTT. It specifies CASSLGAADTQYF.